This record covers a single TCR beta chain. What it binds is unknown. Eight separate reactions per sample yielded the cDNA. TCRdb processed the 5' RACE reads again and assigns one entry to each CDR3 protein, with no DNA. The record lists about 330,000 distinct CDR3 sequences, of which the ten most abundant hold around 2%. The data stem from a study of monozygotic twins with inflammatory bowel disease. Germline lookup yields CDR1 MNHEY and CDR2 SVGAGI. The CDR3 is made up of 18 amino acids. Findings and caveats of the study: It was observed that concordant and discordant twins did not differ in repertoire similarity, possibly given limited power. Researchers report that IBD patients shared fewer clonotypes with others than healthy twins, especially amid disease activity.

The source of this sequence is a human donor with ulcerative colitis or Crohn's disease, or a healthy co-twin of an affected twin (not recorded which). Sequencing was performed on blood. The V and J genes are TRBV6-5 and TRBJ2-5; TCRdb outputs TRBD2, but without DNA this stays unchecked. The CDR3 region is CASSYDYGTSGLGQTQYF.